Listed here are 21 T cell receptor beta chains from one sample, sequenced in a study of cytotoxic CD8 clonotypes in ibrutinib-treated CLL. Assay: immunoSEQ multiplex PCR; the TCRdb copy retains only in-frame clones and omits some. The repertoire holds approximately 320,000 clones, with around 66% as singletons. The sequencing here drew on PBMCs, taken after 36 months of ibrutinib treatment. The source is a human donor with chronic lymphocytic leukemia.

The chain recombines TRBV9 with TRBJ2-1; no reliable D call. Germline CDR1 is SGDLS and CDR2 is YYNGEE. The CDR3 runs to 13 residues. Trimming took 3 bases from V and 5 from J, leaving 9 bases between them. In DNA, the CDR3 is TGTGCCAGCAGCGATACAGTGAACAATGAGCAGTTCTTC. Translating it yields CASSDTVNNEQFF.

CDR3 sequence (DNA): TGCGCCGGCCACCGCTTACAGGACAGGTACTTC. It translates to CAGHRLQDRYF. V is TRBV4-3 and J is TRBJ2-7; possibly TRBD1 for D (6 bases). The CDR3 has 11 residues. V was pared by 11 bases and J by 12 bases, with 20 bases between. Germline-derived CDR1 and CDR2 are LGHNA and YSLEER.

The gene calls are TRBV29-1 and TRBJ1-2; 8 bases match TRBD1. Germline V CDR1 and CDR2: SQVTM, ANQGSEA. Losses at the gene ends were 7 bases for V and 4 bases for J; bases not matched to a gene: 14. The CDR3 is made up of 15 amino acids. CDR3 nucleotides: TGCAGCGCGCTTAGTTGGACAGGGACCTCCTATGGCTACACCTTC. It codes for CSALSWTGTSYGYTF.

This clone was recorded a few times. V and J are TRBV6-5 and TRBJ1-5; a possible D gene is TRBD1 (5 bases). This CDR3 has 12 amino acids. The V and J ends lost 4 bases and 7 bases respectively, with 8 bases between them. Germline lookup yields CDR1 MNHEY and CDR2 SVGAGI. CDR3 region: CASSSGLQPQHF. The CDR3 coding sequence is TGTGCCAGCAGTTCAGGGTTGCAGCCCCAGCATTTT.

This clone was detected once. The chain has TRBV5-4 and TRBJ2-5, with a tentative D call TRBD2 (5 bases). This CDR3 is 15 amino acids long. Looked up from germline, CDR1 is SGHNT and CDR2 is YYREEE (reference sequence). Deletions cut 0 bases from V and 5 bases from J, with 14 bases between. CDR3 nucleotide sequence: TGTGCCAGCAGCTTGGCGGCTAGCACCCAGGAGACCCAGTACTTC. It is translated as CASSLAASTQETQYF.

V is TRBV27 and J is TRBJ2-4; 8 nucleotides align to TRBD1. In germline, CDR1 is MNHEY, CDR2 SMNVEV (reference sequence). CDR3 size: 12 residues. V shed 7 bases and J 8 bases; nucleotides not matched to a gene: 4. The CDR3 loop reads CASTEQGDIQYF. Written as DNA, the CDR3 is TGTGCCAGCACCGAACAGGGGGACATTCAGTACTTC.

V and J are TRBV7-2 and TRBJ2-1; 10 nucleotides agree with TRBD2. The CDR3 sequence is 17 residues long. Germline V gene sequence: CDR1 SGHTA, CDR2 FQGNSA. The V segment lost 2 bases and the J segment 8 bases; nucleotides outside the gene matches: 12. CDR3 amino acids: CASSLYGWASGGHEQFF. CDR3 DNA sequence: TGTGCCAGCAGCTTATATGGGTGGGCTAGCGGGGGCCATGAGCAGTTCTTC.

A few counts support this clone. The gene calls are TRBV27 and TRBJ2-1, with TRBD1 identical over 10 bases. Germline V gene lookup returns CDR1 MNHEY and CDR2 SMNVEV (reference sequence). The CDR3 totals 14 residues. The junction had 8 bases not matched to a gene; V was cut back by 3 bases and J by 12 bases. The CDR3: CASSFVDRGPMQFF. CDR3 DNA: TGTGCCAGCAGTTTTGTCGACAGGGGGCCCATGCAGTTCTTC.

This chain connects TRBV5-6 to TRBJ2-7; D perhaps matches TRBD1 (6 bases). Between the trimmed V and J ends, which lost 0 bases and 2 bases, there was a span of 9 bases. Germline CDR1 and CDR2: SGHDT and YYEEEE. CDR3 size: 14 residues. The CDR3 DNA is TGTGCCAGCAGCTTGGGACAGGCTACCTACGAGCAGTACTTC. Amino acid sequence: CASSLGQATYEQYF.

The V and J genes are TRBV27 and TRBJ1-4, with a possible D match to TRBD1 (6 bases). The CDR3 is 15 amino acids. The V and J ends lost 5 bases and 5 bases respectively, with 15 bases between them. From germline, CDR1 is MNHEY and CDR2 SMNVEV (reference sequence). CDR3 DNA sequence: TGTGCCAGCAGTGCAACAGGGAGATGGAATGAAAAACTGTTTTTT. Translated, it gives CASSATGRWNEKLFF.

V and J are TRBV4-1 and TRBJ2-3, with TRBD1 matching 7 bases. CDR3 size: 15 residues. With 0 bases clipped from V and 4 bases from J, the junction kept 4 bases outside the gene matches. CDR1 and CDR2 from the germline V gene are MGHRA and YSYEKL. In nucleotides, the CDR3 is TGCGCCAGCAGCCAAGATGAGGGGGCGGCAGATACGCAGTATTTT. It yields the protein CASSQDEGAADTQYF.

The J gene is TRBJ2-2, the V gene TRBV9; D remains ambiguous. This CDR3 comprises 15 residues. Trimming pared 0 bases from V and 1 base from J, leaving 7 bases between. Germline CDR1 SGDLS, CDR2 YYNGEE. CDR3 in amino acids: CASSVGGGNTGELFF. The CDR3 region has the DNA TGTGCCAGCAGCGTAGGTGGCGGGAACACCGGGGAGCTGTTTTTT.

The chain couples TRBV6-5 to TRBJ1-2, with D uncertain. The CDR3 covers 15 residues. Germline CDR1 reads MNHEY; CDR2 reads SVGAGI. Between the trimmed V and J ends, which lost 5 bases and 8 bases, there was a span of 21 bases. The CDR3 protein is CASSTLTDLRGGYTF. DNA for the CDR3: TGTGCCAGCAGTACCCTTACGGATTTGCGCGGGGGCTACACCTTC.

DNA for the CDR3: TGCGCCAGCAGCCAGAGACTAGCGGAACAACACCCCTCCTACAATGAGCAGTTCTTC. Amino acids: CASSQRLAEQHPSYNEQFF. J is TRBJ2-1 and V is TRBV4-3; the match to TRBD2 covers 9 bases. The V gene's germline CDR1 is LGHNA and CDR2 YSLEER. The CDR3 runs to 19 residues. V trimming: 3 bases; J trimming: 0 bases; junction bases outside the gene matches: 12.

CDR3 region: CATSRHRDIYSYEQYF. CDR3 nucleotides: TGTGCCACCAGCAGACACCGGGACATCTACTCCTACGAGCAGTACTTC. J is TRBJ2-7 and V is TRBV15; D is possibly TRBD1 (6 bases). Germline CDR1 is LNHNV and CDR2 is YYDKDF (reference sequence). V lost 2 bases and J lost 0, with 14 bases in between. The length of the CDR3 is 16 residues. The entire variable domain, with the rest obtained from reference TRBV15 and TRBJ2-7, is as follows: DAMVIQNPRYQVTQFGKPVTLSCSQTLNHNVMYWYQQKSSQAPKLLFHYYDKDFNNEADTPDNFQSRRPNTSFCFLDIRSPGLGDTAMYLCATSRHRDIYSYEQYFGPGTRLTVT.

This rearrangement joins TRBV9 to TRBJ2-5; D is undetermined. Trimming left V 3 bases short and J 1 base short, with 7 bases between. The germline CDR1 and CDR2 sequences are SGDLS and YYNGEE. CDR3 size: 13 residues. The CDR3 region is CASSGLTQETQYF. The CDR3 region has the DNA TGTGCCAGCAGCGGACTTACCCAAGAGACCCAGTACTTC.

The chain is built from TRBV10-3 and TRBJ2-7; 12 bases align to TRBD2. This CDR3 is built from 17 residues. The junction had 10 bases not matched to a gene; V was cut back by 2 bases and J by 5 bases. Looked up from germline, CDR1 is ENHRY and CDR2 is SYGVKD. The CDR3, as DNA: TGTGCCATCAGTGAGAGGCTAGCGGGGGGGCCTTCCAACGAGCAGTACTTC. Protein: CAISERLAGGPSNEQYF.

J is TRBJ1-1 and V is TRBV13; D gene ambiguous. Germline V CDR1 and CDR2: PRHDT, FYEKMQ (reference sequence). The CDR3 spans 14 residues. V was clipped by 5 bases and J by 4 bases, with 14 bases between them. CDR3 sequence reads: CASSPPQWGTEAFF. Written as DNA, the CDR3 is TGTGCCAGCAGCCCACCCCAGTGGGGCACTGAAGCTTTCTTT.

The sample holds a few counts of this clone. This rearrangement joins TRBV9 to TRBJ2-7; 9 bases agree with TRBD2. This CDR3 is built from 14 residues. Germline CDR1 is SGDLS and CDR2 is YYNGEE. After removal of 4 bases from V and 9 bases from J, the junction contained 11 bases not matched to a gene. Written as DNA, the CDR3 is TGTGCCAGCAGCCCCGGGACTAGCCGGGAGGTGCAGTACTTC. It yields the protein CASSPGTSREVQYF.

The count of this clone is one. The V and J genes are TRBV9 and TRBJ1-2; D is unclear. Trimming took 0 bases from V and 4 from J, leaving 13 bases between them. CDR1 is SGDLS, CDR2 YYNGEE, per germline. CDR3 length: 15 amino acids. CDR3 residues: CASSVGQPSFYGYTF. The CDR3 bases are TGTGCCAGCAGCGTAGGGCAGCCGAGCTTCTATGGCTACACCTTC.

There are a few counts of this clone. The chain uses TRBV28 and TRBJ1-1; maybe TRBD1 (5 bases). Between the trimmed V and J ends, which lost 6 bases and 1 base, there was a span of 12 bases. The CDR3 has 14 amino acids. Germline V gene sequence: CDR1 MDHEN, CDR2 SYDVKM. The DNA for the CDR3 is TGTGCCAGCAGCTCCCCGGGGCAGAACACTGAAGCTTTCTTT. Amino acids: CASSSPGQNTEAFF.